This TCR beta chain was recovered during a study of blood T cells in healthy people across ages. Study-level information: About one barcoded beta molecule per two T cells was captured by template switching. Regarding the study as a whole: Among T cells, TCR beta diversity per million cells dropped roughly linearly as age rose.

This clonotype turned up a few times. Its specificity is unknown. This CDR3 comprises 16 residues. V was clipped by 1 base and J by 2 bases, with 14 bases between them. Germline V gene lookup returns CDR1 MGHRA and CDR2 YSYEKL. Using a J-beta primer mix together with a sample-barcoded 5' primer, a second PCR was run for roughly 7 to 11 cycles. Every single cDNA molecule received a tag from a template-switch adaptor with 12 random nucleotides. MiXCR was run by TCRdb on the 5' RACE reads, yielding one entry per CDR3 protein. The sample contains roughly 1,500,000 distinct CDR3 sequences, 42% of which appear only once.

This chain joins TRBV4-1 and TRBJ1-1; TRBD1 is a possible D gene (5 bases). Sequences were obtained from blood. This clonotype was obtained from a woman in her late teens or twenties in good health. The CDR3 nucleotides read TGCGCCAGCAGCCAAGGTCGGGTGGGGGTAAACACTGAAGCTTTCTTT. It specifies CASSQGRVGVNTEAFF.